The 30 T cell receptor beta chains reported below all come from one sample, sequenced in a study of type 1 regulatory T cells. Each CDR3 protein gets one entry after TCRdb re-called the reads with MiXCR. The top ten clones hold less than 2.5% of a sample with approximately 90,000 distinct CDR3 sequences, around a third of them seen once. Sequenced material: CD4+ T cells, either the whole sample or a sorted fraction (not recorded which). These receptors came from a human donor in good health.

V usage is TRBV5-4 and J usage is TRBJ2-2; TRBD2 matches 12 bases. The V gene end was trimmed by 3 bases and the J gene end by 5 bases; junction bases not matched to a gene: 5. Germline V gene lookup returns CDR1 SGHNT and CDR2 YYREEE (reference sequence). The CDR3 has 16 amino acids. CDR3 amino acids: CASSSRTSGTTGELFF. In DNA form, the CDR3 reads TGTGCCAGCAGCTCTCGGACTAGCGGGACTACCGGGGAGCTGTTTTTT.

Note on this clonotype: A junction end diverges from the germline sequence, so it may reflect a read error. The rearrangement links TRBV5-5 to TRBJ2-7; no reliable D call. Per germline, CDR1 SGHKS and CDR2 YYEKEE (reference sequence). The CDR3 extends over 15 amino acids. The CDR3 DNA sequence: TGTGCCAGCACCTTGAGAATGGAATTCGGAAACGAGCAGTACTTC. This translates into CASTLRMEFGNEQYF.

The rearrangement links TRBV21-1 to TRBJ2-7; the D call TRBD1 from the table was never checked on the DNA. TRBV21-1 constitutes a pseudogene. This CDR3 has 15 amino acids. The CDR3 DNA reads as TGTGCCAGCAGCAAAGTGAAGGGGACACCCTACGAGCAGTACTTC. It specifies CASSKVKGTPYEQYF.

This chain links TRBV19 with TRBJ2-1; no clear D gene. CDR1 LNHDA and CDR2 SQIVND come from the germline V gene (reference sequence). V lost 3 bases, J lost 5 bases, and 8 bases lay in between. This CDR3 spans 13 amino acids. The CDR3 DNA sequence: TGTGCCAGTAGTATCGTCCAGCACAATGAGCAGTTCTTC. Amino acids: CASSIVQHNEQFF.

This clonotype came up a few times. The V and J genes are TRBV13 and TRBJ1-6, with TRBD1 matching over 7 bases. CDR1 and CDR2 (germline): PRHDT, FYEKMQ (reference sequence). This CDR3 contains 15 residues. V trimming: 4 bases; J trimming: 9 bases; junction bases outside the gene matches: 9. CDR3 bases: TGTGCCAGCAGCTCAGATACAGGGGTTAGTTCACCCCTCCACTTT. Translating gives CASSSDTGVSSPLHF. Filled out from reference TRBV13 and TRBJ1-6, the complete variable domain reads AAGVIQSPRHLIKEKRETATLKCYPIPRHDTVYWYQQGPGQDPQFLISFYEKMQSDKGSIPDRFSAQQFSDYHSELNMSSLELGDSALYFCASSSDTGVSSPLHFGNGTRLTVT.

The chain couples TRBV5-4 to TRBJ2-7; D gene unclear. The CDR3 is 14 residues long. The V end was cut by 1 base, the J end by 3 bases, with 11 bases between. CDR1 SGHNT and CDR2 YYREEE come from the germline V gene (reference sequence). CDR3 residues: CASSLPGGFYEQYF. The CDR3 bases are TGTGCCAGCAGCTTGCCGGGTGGGTTCTACGAGCAGTACTTC.

This chain connects TRBV5-1 to TRBJ2-2; TRBD1 aligns across 8 bases. This CDR3 contains 15 residues. The V segment lost 3 bases and the J segment 9 bases; nucleotides outside the gene matches: 10. Per germline, CDR1 SGHRS and CDR2 YFSETQ. CDR3 sequence reads: CASSWEGQGGRELFF. DNA of the CDR3: TGCGCCAGCAGCTGGGAAGGACAGGGTGGCCGGGAGCTGTTTTTT.

The chain recombines TRBV6-2 or TRBV6-3 with TRBJ2-1, with a possible D match to TRBD2 (5 bases). Germline assignment: CDR1 MNHEY and CDR2 SVGEGT. The CDR3 extends over 18 amino acids. V lost 6 bases and J lost 2, with 23 bases in between. CDR3 amino acids: CASSHRPTLAPPYNEQFF. The DNA for the CDR3 is TGTGCCAGCAGCCACAGACCCACCTTAGCGCCGCCCTACAATGAGCAGTTCTTC.

CDR3 sequence: CASSPLGQGVTEAFF. The CDR3 nucleotides read TGTGCCAGCTCACCACTGGGACAGGGGGTCACTGAAGCTTTCTTT. This chain uses TRBV18 with TRBJ1-1; 11 positions match TRBD1. CDR3 length: 15 amino acids. Germline V lookup: CDR1 KGHSH, CDR2 LQKENI. Trimming cost V 1 base and J 4 bases; bases outside gene matches: 2.

This clonotype showed up many times. The CDR3 nucleotides read TGTGCCATCAGTGATCGAGCGGGAGGCTCCGAGCAGTACTTC. Translated, it gives CAISDRAGGSEQYF. The chain combines TRBV10-3 with TRBJ2-7, with TRBD2 matching 9 bases. After removal of 3 bases from V and 6 bases from J, the junction contained 6 bases not matched to a gene. Germline V CDR1 and CDR2: ENHRY, SYGVKD. The CDR3 has 14 residues.

V gene TRBV7-6 combines with J gene TRBJ2-3; 7 nucleotides match TRBD2. Germline CDR1 and CDR2: SGHVS and FNYEAQ. This CDR3 has 16 residues. Trimming took 1 base from V and 0 from J; bases not matched to a gene: 4. The CDR3 is CASSLVGGRSTDTQYF. The CDR3 DNA sequence: TGTGCCAGCAGCTTAGTCGGCGGGAGAAGCACAGATACGCAGTATTTT.

A few counts support this clonotype. V usage is TRBV25-1 and J usage is TRBJ2-1, with TRBD2 matching 7 bases. The CDR3 sequence is 18 residues long. In germline, CDR1 is MGHDK, CDR2 SYGVNS. V trimming: 4 bases; J trimming: 3 bases; junction bases outside the gene matches: 15. The CDR3 loop is CASSGSGTKGPYYNEQFF. The DNA for the CDR3 is TGTGCCAGCAGTGGATCCGGGACTAAAGGACCTTACTACAATGAGCAGTTCTTC.

J is TRBJ1-2 and V is TRBV6-4; D is ambiguous. Germline V gene data show CDR1 as MRHNA and CDR2 as SNTAGT. The length of the CDR3 is 14 residues. Deletions cut 3 bases from V and 4 bases from J, with 12 bases between. Here the CDR3 reads CASSDSVGSYGYTF. As DNA, the CDR3 is TGTGCCAGCAGTGATTCTGTCGGCAGCTATGGCTACACCTTC.

The rearrangement links TRBV20-1 to TRBJ2-7, with 7 bases matching TRBD1. The CDR3 spans 14 residues. Germline V CDR1 and CDR2: DFQATT, SNEGSKA (reference sequence). V lost 4 bases and J lost 0; bases outside the gene matches: 6. The CDR3 loop reads CSATGGRSSYEQYF. In nucleotides, the CDR3 is TGCAGTGCTACAGGGGGAAGGAGCTCCTACGAGCAGTACTTC.

The chain has TRBV29-1 and TRBJ2-7; D gene ambiguous. Germline CDR1 and CDR2: SQVTM and ANQGSEA. V lost 4 bases and J lost 3, with 10 bases in between. The CDR3 extends over 12 amino acids. CDR3 sequence reads: CSVASPGYEQYF. CDR3 nucleotide sequence: TGCAGCGTTGCCTCCCCGGGCTACGAGCAGTACTTC.

The chain employs TRBV5-5 and TRBJ2-2, with 13 bases matching TRBD2. Germline V CDR1 and CDR2: SGHKS, YYEKEE (reference sequence). This CDR3 contains 18 residues. The V segment lost 1 base and the J segment 7 bases; nucleotides outside the gene matches: 10. This CDR3 reads CASSLFRTSGSKDGELFF. In DNA form, the CDR3 reads TGTGCCAGCAGCTTGTTTAGGACTAGCGGGAGTAAGGACGGGGAGCTGTTTTTT.

In this sample, this clonotype turned up a few times. The chain links TRBV13 to TRBJ2-2; 16 nucleotides line up with TRBD2. There are 19 residues in the CDR3. Germline values: CDR1 PRHDT, CDR2 FYEKMQ (reference sequence). V gave up 6 bases and J gave up 6 bases; unmatched junction bases: 13. The CDR3 sequence: CASRLGLAGGQIIAGELFF. Here the CDR3 DNA reads TGTGCCAGCAGACTGGGACTAGCGGGAGGGCAGATTATCGCCGGGGAGCTGTTTTTT.

V gene TRBV9 combines with J gene TRBJ2-3, with D uncertain. The CDR3 totals 17 residues. Between the trimmed V and J ends, which lost 0 bases and 6 bases, there was a span of 20 bases. Looked up from germline, CDR1 is SGDLS and CDR2 is YYNGEE. DNA of the CDR3: TGTGCCAGCAGCGTAGGAGGTTCAGGCGGATTCCAGGATACGCAGTATTTT. It codes for CASSVGGSGGFQDTQYF.

The rearrangement joins TRBV20-1 to TRBJ2-7; tentatively, D is TRBD1 or TRBD2 (5 bases each). The CDR3 is made up of 13 amino acids. Trimming pared 5 bases from V and 5 bases from J, leaving 16 bases between. Germline V gives CDR1 DFQATT, CDR2 SNEGSKA (reference sequence). The CDR3 sequence is CSASPGPRDEQYF. The CDR3 DNA reads TGCAGTGCTTCGCCGGGACCAAGGGACGAGCAGTACTTC.

This clonotype has only a few counts. The V gene is TRBV7-2, the J gene TRBJ1-4, with TRBD1 as a possible D gene (6 bases). The CDR3 extends over 14 amino acids. V was cut by 4 bases and J by 5 bases, with 11 bases left in between. The germline V gene encodes CDR1 SGHTA and CDR2 FQGNSA. The chain's CDR3 is CASSSAGANEKLFF. The DNA of the CDR3 is TGTGCCAGCAGCTCGGCGGGGGCGAATGAAAAACTGTTTTTT.

The rearrangement links TRBV5-1 to TRBJ2-5; D possibly corresponds to TRBD2 (7 bases). Trimming removed 0 bases from V and 1 base from J, with 13 bases in between. The germline CDR1 and CDR2 sequences are SGHRS and YFSETQ. The CDR3 length is 16 residues. This chain's CDR3 is CASSLVQGGGQETQYF. CDR3 nucleotides: TGCGCCAGCAGCTTGGTTCAAGGGGGGGGCCAAGAGACCCAGTACTTC.

This clonotype came up a few times. The CDR3 DNA reads as TGCGCCAGCAGCCAGGGGACCGCTAATTCTGGGGCCAACGTCCTGACTTTC. Translation: CASSQGTANSGANVLTF. This chain uses TRBV4-1 with TRBJ2-6; D might be TRBD1 or TRBD2, each matching 5 bases. Trimming pared 3 bases from V and 1 base from J, leaving 13 bases between. CDR1 and CDR2 (germline): MGHRA, YSYEKL. The CDR3 spans 17 residues.

The chain combines TRBV6-2 or TRBV6-3 with TRBJ2-2; D is possibly TRBD1 (8 bases). CDR1 and CDR2 (germline): MNHEY, SVGEGT. V lost 5 bases, J lost 4 bases, and 14 bases lay in between. The CDR3 length is 15 residues. The CDR3 is CASSTNRGGTGELFF. The CDR3 DNA reads TGTGCCAGCAGTACAAACAGGGGGGGCACCGGGGAGCTGTTTTTT.

This chain connects TRBV6-5 to TRBJ1-2, with TRBD1 matching 10 bases. Germline loops: CDR1 MNHEY, CDR2 SVGAGI. This CDR3 is 12 amino acids long. Trimming took 5 bases from V and 12 from J; bases not matched to a gene: 6. This CDR3 is CASSNRGTGDTF. In DNA, the CDR3 is TGTGCCAGCAGTAACAGGGGGACAGGGGACACCTTC.

This clonotype appeared a few times. The genes are TRBV12-3 or TRBV12-4 and TRBJ2-3, with no clear D. The V end lost 1 base, the J end lost 6 bases, and 14 bases lay between the germline ends. CDR3 length: 15 residues. The CDR3 DNA follows: TGTGCCAGCAGTTTAGTGAACCGCCGAGCCGATACGCAGTATTTT. Protein product: CASSLVNRRADTQYF.

The chain joins TRBV19 to TRBJ1-6; D is ambiguous. The CDR3 extends over 16 amino acids. Germline V lookup: CDR1 LNHDA, CDR2 SQIVND (reference sequence). V gave up 5 bases and J gave up 7 bases, with 18 bases separating them. CDR3 in amino acids: CASSLEQSRLNSPLHF. The CDR3 nucleotides read TGTGCCAGTAGTCTGGAGCAATCCCGGCTAAATTCACCCCTCCACTTT.

This clonotype came up a few times. This chain uses TRBV20-1 with TRBJ2-1; D is unresolved. CDR1 and CDR2 from the germline V gene are DFQATT and SNEGSKA (reference sequence). Trimming pared 1 base from V and 2 bases from J, leaving 15 bases between. The CDR3 totals 16 residues. This CDR3 is CSARGEQRTTYNEQFF. The CDR3 region has the DNA TGCAGTGCTAGAGGTGAACAGAGAACTACCTACAATGAGCAGTTCTTC.

The chain couples TRBV19 to TRBJ2-2, with D perhaps matching TRBD2 (7 bases). CDR1 LNHDA and CDR2 SQIVND come from the germline V gene (reference sequence). The CDR3 is 14 residues long. Trimming removed 6 bases from V and 5 bases from J, with 13 bases in between. CDR3 nucleotides: TGTGCCAGTAGGGGGGAGGGGGTAACCGGGGAGCTGTTTTTT. Translation: CASRGEGVTGELFF.

The V call is TRBV7-2, the J call TRBJ2-5; TRBD2 is a possible D gene (6 bases). V was pared by 2 bases and J by 2 bases, with 9 bases between. CDR1 and CDR2 (germline): SGHTA, FQGNSA. The CDR3 is 14 residues long. The CDR3 is CASSLWRGQETQYF. The CDR3 nucleotides are TGTGCCAGCAGCTTATGGCGGGGTCAAGAGACCCAGTACTTC.

V usage is TRBV20-1 and J usage is TRBJ2-7, with TRBD1 matching over 8 bases. CDR3 length: 14 amino acids. The V gene's germline CDR1 is DFQATT and CDR2 SNEGSKA (reference sequence). V gave up 1 base and J gave up 2 bases; unmatched junction bases: 4. The CDR3, as DNA: TGCAGTGCTAGAGGGGACAGGTCTCCCTACGAGCAGTACTTC. Protein product: CSARGDRSPYEQYF.